This is a list of T cell receptor beta chains from one sample in a study of blood T cell repertoires in COVID-19. The protocol was immunoSEQ multiplex PCR, while the TCRdb copy is restricted to in-frame clones and leaves out a portion. Of around 190,000 clones listed, roughly three quarters are singletons. Material for sequencing was peripheral blood. These receptors were obtained from a middle-aged woman with COVID-19, enrolled during active disease. Both conserved end residues are part of each CDR3. Each record gives: CDR3 protein, J gene, V gene, CDR3 length, D gene. The D gene is left open where the match is weak.

CDR3 protein: CASSLGGLGPTGELFF
J gene: TRBJ2-2
V gene: TRBV28
CDR3 length: 16
D gene: TRBD2

CDR3 protein: CASSFNNSPLHF
J gene: TRBJ1-6
V gene: TRBV12-3/TRBV12-4
CDR3 length: 12
D gene: NA

CDR3 protein: CASNLQGSNEKLFF
J gene: TRBJ1-4
V gene: TRBV6-6
CDR3 length: 14
D gene: NA

CDR3 protein: CASRADRGRNEKLFF
J gene: TRBJ1-4
V gene: TRBV25-1
CDR3 length: 15
D gene: TRBD1

CDR3 protein: CASSQGGREEGYTF
J gene: TRBJ1-2
V gene: TRBV4-2
CDR3 length: 14
D gene: NA

CDR3 protein: CASEGLYTSGANVLTF
J gene: TRBJ2-6
V gene: TRBV27
CDR3 length: 16
D gene: NA

CDR3 protein: CASSTLQGTPNQPQHF
J gene: TRBJ1-5
V gene: TRBV6-6
CDR3 length: 16
D gene: NA

CDR3 protein: CSVAGGEQFF
J gene: TRBJ2-1
V gene: TRBV29-1
CDR3 length: 10
D gene: TRBD1

CDR3 protein: CASSYSTGVNEKLFF
J gene: TRBJ1-4
V gene: TRBV6-6
CDR3 length: 15
D gene: TRBD1

CDR3 protein: CASSYHPSHGRDQPQHF
J gene: TRBJ1-5
V gene: TRBV6-2/TRBV6-3
CDR3 length: 17
D gene: NA